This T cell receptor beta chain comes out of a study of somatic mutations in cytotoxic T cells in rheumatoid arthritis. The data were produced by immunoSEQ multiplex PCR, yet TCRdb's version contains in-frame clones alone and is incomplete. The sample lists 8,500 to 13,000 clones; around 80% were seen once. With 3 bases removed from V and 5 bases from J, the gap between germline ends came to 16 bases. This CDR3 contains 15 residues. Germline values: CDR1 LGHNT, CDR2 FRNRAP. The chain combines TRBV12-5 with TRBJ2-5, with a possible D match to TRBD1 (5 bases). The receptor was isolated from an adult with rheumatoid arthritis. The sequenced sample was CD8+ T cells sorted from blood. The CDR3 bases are TGTGCTAGTGGTTTTTTTGCTAGGGGTGTGGAGACCCAGTACTTC. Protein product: CASGFFARGVETQYF.